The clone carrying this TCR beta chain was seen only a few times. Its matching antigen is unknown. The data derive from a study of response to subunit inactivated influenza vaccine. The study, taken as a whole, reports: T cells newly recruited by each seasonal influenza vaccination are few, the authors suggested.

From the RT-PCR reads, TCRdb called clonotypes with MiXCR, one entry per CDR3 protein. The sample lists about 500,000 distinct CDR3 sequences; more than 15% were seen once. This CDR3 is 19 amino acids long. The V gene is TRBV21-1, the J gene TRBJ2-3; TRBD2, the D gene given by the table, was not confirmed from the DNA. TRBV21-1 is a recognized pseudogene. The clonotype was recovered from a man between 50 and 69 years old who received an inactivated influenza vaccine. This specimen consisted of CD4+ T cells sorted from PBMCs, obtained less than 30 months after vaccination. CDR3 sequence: CASSKAGYEEGICTDTQYF. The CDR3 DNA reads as TGTGCCAGCAGCAAAGCCGGGTATGAGGAGGGCATTTGCACAGATACGCAGTATTTT.